This TCR beta chain was captured in a study of regulatory T cells in long-lasting Graves disease. Study summary: Graves' patients, diagnosed recently, had received antithyroid drugs under 3 months. Study conclusions and caveats: TCR diversity was lower in persistent Graves' patients (versus newly diagnosed ones).

CDR1 SGHKS and CDR2 YYEKEE come from the germline V gene (reference sequence). The CDR3 has 14 amino acids. This clonotype was counted ten times or more. No antigen is known for it. The junction departs from the called germline gene at one end, perhaps through a read error. Time point here: newly diagnosed GD, antithyroid drugs for less than 3 months. Generation of the TCR library employed RNA extracted from PBMCs. Arm-PCR with iRepertoire HTBI primers amplified the CDR3 regions for these TCR beta libraries. TCRdb ran MiXCR on the multiplex PCR reads and lists one entry per CDR3 protein. This table has a few hundred thousand distinct CDR3 sequences, more than 15% appearing once. Separately, the same data were catalogued under a study of T cells in Graves' hyperthyroidism and ophthalmopathy. That paper states: Blood also contained most expanded thyroid clonotypes above 0.001.

The chain employs TRBV5-5 and TRBJ1-2; D is uncertain. This sample comprised peripheral blood mononuclear cells (PBMCs), obtained at new diagnosis, from a patient treated with antithyroid drugs. This receptor was taken from a woman aged 25-40 years with Graves disease. The CDR3, as DNA: TGCGCCAGCAGCGACCCCGAGGAGATTTATGGCTACACCTTC. This sequence encodes CASSDPEEIYGYTF.